This T cell receptor (beta chain) derives from a study of early T cells in non-severe SARS-CoV-2 infection. Study in general: The authors sequenced bulk RNA from unsorted whole blood, leaving chains unpaired. Findings and caveats of the study: Missing private and CD4 specificities, VDJdb matching favored anti-spike CD8 responses.

This clonotype was seen a few times. Its antigen remains unknown. CDR3 length: 15 amino acids. J lost 4 bases, V lost 4 bases, and 7 bases had no gene match. The germline V gene encodes CDR1 SNHLY and CDR2 FYNNEI. Molecules of cDNA were individually given unique molecular identifiers that were attached to them. Each CDR3 protein gets one entry after TCRdb re-called the 5' RACE reads with MiXCR. Counted here are 28,000 or so distinct CDR3 sequences, about 3.9% occurring once; the ten biggest clones make up around 8.2%. The chain carries TRBV2 and TRBJ1-5; 7 bases are shared with TRBD1. The source material was whole blood. The sequence was collected from an adult who was a healthcare worker with PCR-confirmed SARS-CoV-2 infection or an uninfected control (not recorded which). CDR3: CASSGQGEVNQPQHF. CDR3 nucleotides: TGTGCCAGCAGTGGACAGGGAGAGGTTAATCAGCCCCAGCATTTT.